Presented here are 32 T cell receptor beta chains from one specimen sequenced in a study of response to subunit inactivated influenza vaccine. TCRdb recomputed calls from the RT-PCR reads with MiXCR, one row per CDR3 protein. Among 750,000 to 850,000 distinct CDR3 sequences, 18% were seen once, and the ten largest hold 11%. The sample here was PBMCs from blood, taken approximately 5 days after vaccination. The receptors come from a man aged 45 to 65 who received an inactivated influenza vaccine.

The CDR3 DNA is TGCAGTGCTAGAGCCCGCTACAATGAGCAGTTCTTC. Translated, it gives CSARARYNEQFF. The chain uses TRBV20-1 and TRBJ2-1; no reliable D call. This CDR3 comprises 12 residues. Deletions cut 1 base from V and 3 bases from J, with 4 bases between. Germline loops: CDR1 DFQATT, CDR2 SNEGSKA (reference sequence).

The genes are TRBV7-2 and TRBJ1-5; 9 positions agree with TRBD1. The CDR3 contains 13 residues. The germline V gene encodes CDR1 SGHTA and CDR2 FQGNSA. The J segment lost 9 bases and the V segment lost 8 bases, leaving 8 bases of the junction unmatched. CDR3 bases: TGTGCCAGCTGCCCGGGACAGGGTGGGCCCCAGCATTTT. It is translated as CASCPGQGGPQHF.

This clonotype turned up a few times. J is TRBJ2-1 and V is TRBV5-1, with D unclear. This CDR3 has 12 amino acids. The germline gives CDR1 SGHRS, CDR2 YFSETQ. V gave up 7 bases and J gave up 9 bases, with 14 bases separating them. The CDR3 DNA reads as TGCGCCAGCTCGCTCAATAGTGGTGAGCAGTTCTTC. Protein sequence: CASSLNSGEQFF.

This rearrangement joins TRBV5-1 to TRBJ2-3; a possible D gene is TRBD1 (6 bases). Per the germline V gene, CDR1 is SGHRS and CDR2 is YFSETQ. Trimming took off 7 bases at V and 0 bases at J, with 21 bases between the two ends. This CDR3 comprises 17 residues. In DNA, the CDR3 is TGCGCCAGCGGCCCGGGACACACTTCAATTAGCACAGATACGCAGTATTTT. Translation gives CASGPGHTSISTDTQYF.

This chain links TRBV4-3 with TRBJ2-1; 10 bases fit TRBD2. Trimming took 0 bases from V and 0 from J; bases not matched to a gene: 8. Per the germline V gene, CDR1 is LGHNA and CDR2 is YSLEER. This CDR3 comprises 19 residues. CDR3 amino acids: CASSQDPVTSGPSYNEQFF. The CDR3 nucleotides are TGCGCCAGCAGCCAAGATCCGGTGACTAGCGGGCCCTCCTACAATGAGCAGTTCTTC.

This clonotype was recorded a few times. The chain links TRBV9 to TRBJ2-2; D may match TRBD1 or TRBD2 (5 bases each). CDR1 is SGDLS, CDR2 YYNGEE, per germline. Trimming stripped 0 bases from V and 4 bases from J, with 7 bases between. The CDR3 contains 14 residues. CDR3 residues: CASSVGGITGELFF. DNA for the CDR3: TGTGCCAGCAGCGTAGGGGGGATCACCGGGGAGCTGTTTTTT.

This clonotype was seen repeatedly, ten times or more. The chain joins TRBV29-1 to TRBJ2-2, with 12 positions matching TRBD2. Germline V lookup: CDR1 SQVTM, CDR2 ANQGSEA. V dropped 5 bases and J dropped 4; count of bases not matched to a gene: 5. This CDR3 region has 15 residues. The CDR3: CSVFGLAGRTGELFF. The CDR3 nucleotides are TGCAGCGTTTTCGGACTAGCGGGACGCACCGGGGAGCTGTTTTTT.

This clonotype occurred a few times. V is TRBV12-3 or TRBV12-4 and J is TRBJ2-1; the D is unclear. V was shortened by 5 bases and J by 8 bases, with 16 bases between the two germline ends. The CDR3 sequence is 14 residues long. The CDR3 DNA reads TGTGCCAGCAGTCCCCTCCTAATGGAAGATGAGCAGTTCTTC. Translating it yields CASSPLLMEDEQFF.

Only a few counts were recorded for this clonotype. This rearrangement joins TRBV5-5 to TRBJ2-7; 8 bases are a match to TRBD1. The V and J ends lost 0 bases and 3 bases, in that order; junction bases with no gene match: 2. The CDR3 consists of 14 residues. Germline V lookup: CDR1 SGHKS, CDR2 YYEKEE (reference sequence). DNA for the CDR3: TGTGCCAGCAGCTTGGTTACAGGGGGCTACGAGCAGTACTTC. Residues: CASSLVTGGYEQYF. The full variable domain, with the rest looked up from reference TRBV5-5 and TRBJ2-7, is DAGVTQSPTHLIKTRGQQVTLRCSPISGHKSVSWYQQVLGQGPQFIFQYYEKEERGRGNFPDRFSARQFPNYSSELNVNALLLGDSALYLCASSLVTGGYEQYFGPGTRLTVT.

This clonotype has only a few counts. The chain carries TRBV5-1 and TRBJ2-4; 7 bases map to TRBD1. The V gene end was trimmed by 0 bases and the J gene end by 8 bases; junction bases not matched to a gene: 5. Germline CDR1 is SGHRS and CDR2 is YFSETQ. This CDR3 has 14 residues. The CDR3 region is CASSLVGGEDIQYF. In DNA form, the CDR3 reads TGCGCCAGCAGCTTGGTAGGGGGCGAGGACATTCAGTACTTC.

In this sample, this clonotype turned up a few times. V is TRBV5-6 and J is TRBJ1-2, with unresolved D. The length of the CDR3 is 12 residues. Germline CDR1 reads SGHDT; CDR2 reads YYEEEE. Trimming removed 2 bases from V and 6 bases from J, with 8 bases in between. The CDR3 sequence is CASSFGGNGYTF. DNA of the CDR3: TGTGCCAGCAGCTTCGGAGGGAATGGCTACACCTTC. The full variable domain, rest sourced from reference TRBV5-6 and TRBJ1-2, is DAGVTQSPTHLIKTRGQQVTLRCSPKSGHDTVSWYQQALGQGPQFIFQYYEEEERQRGNFPDRFSGHQFPNYSSELNVNALLLGDSALYLCASSFGGNGYTFGSGTRLTVV.

This clonotype was seen more than once but under ten times. The V and J genes are TRBV13 and TRBJ2-5; no reliable D call. Germline V gene lookup returns CDR1 PRHDT and CDR2 FYEKMQ (reference sequence). With 0 bases removed from V and 0 bases from J, the gap between germline ends came to 11 bases. This CDR3 is built from 16 residues. The CDR3 bases are TGTGCCAGCAGCTTAGGCCTGGCGCAGCACCAAGAGACCCAGTACTTC. Translating gives CASSLGLAQHQETQYF.

This clonotype came up a few times. The chain employs TRBV24-1 and TRBJ2-1; the match to TRBD1 covers 8 bases. The CDR3 sequence is 14 residues long. The germline V gene has CDR1 KGHDR and CDR2 SFDVKD. The V and J ends lost 4 bases and 5 bases, in that order; junction bases with no gene match: 3. This CDR3 is CATSDRGQDNEQFF. CDR3 nucleotides: TGTGCCACCAGTGACCGGGGACAGGACAATGAGCAGTTCTTC.

The chain employs TRBV7-2 and TRBJ2-1, with 13 bases fitting TRBD2. The V and J ends lost 4 bases and 10 bases, in that order; junction bases with no gene match: 4. Per the germline V gene, CDR1 is SGHTA and CDR2 is FQGNSA. This CDR3 comprises 14 residues. Here the CDR3 reads CASSSGLAGEEQFF. In nucleotides, the CDR3 is TGTGCCAGCAGCTCCGGACTAGCGGGAGAAGAGCAGTTCTTC. Using reference TRBV7-2 and TRBJ2-1 for the parts outside the CDR3, the full variable domain is GAGVSQSPSNKVTEKGKDVELRCDPISGHTALYWYRQSLGQGLEFLIYFQGNSAPDKSGLPSDRFSAERTGGSVSTLTIQRTQQEDSAVYLCASSSGLAGEEQFFGPGTRLTVL.

As to this clonotype: A clone one base away is much larger, so this may be a read error. This rearrangement joins TRBV9 to TRBJ2-7, with 9 bases fitting TRBD1. TRBJ2-1 matches the DNA end more closely, so the J call is doubtful. This CDR3 is 15 amino acids long. Germline assignment: CDR1 SGDLS and CDR2 YYNGEE. The CDR3: CASSPPGQGWYEQFF. The CDR3 region has the DNA TGTGCCAGCAGCCCACCGGGACAGGGATGGTACGAGCAGTTCTTC.

This clonotype was seen more than once but under ten times. J is TRBJ2-3 and V is TRBV7-8, with unresolved D. CDR1 and CDR2 from the germline V gene are SGHVS and FQNEAQ. This CDR3 has 11 amino acids. V was pared by 1 base and J by 10 bases, with 6 bases between. CDR3 sequence (DNA): TGTGCCAGCAGCTTAGTCCTGGCGCAGTATTTT. Its translation: CASSLVLAQYF.

This clonotype has a count of ten or more. The chain carries TRBV29-1 and TRBJ2-1, with 7 bases lining up with TRBD2. J gave up 3 bases and V 2 bases, and 7 bases lay outside the gene matches. The CDR3 is 15 amino acids. Germline CDR1 is SQVTM and CDR2 is ANQGSEA. CDR3 residues: CSVEFAGDIYNEQFF. The CDR3 nucleotides are TGCAGCGTTGAATTCGCGGGAGACATCTACAATGAGCAGTTCTTC.

The chain employs TRBV20-1 and TRBJ2-5; D remains unclear. Trimming took 4 bases from V and 1 from J, leaving 13 bases between them. This CDR3 has 14 residues. Germline loops: CDR1 DFQATT, CDR2 SNEGSKA (reference sequence). CDR3 DNA: TGCAGTGCTATTCAAGACGATTTCCAAGAGACCCAGTACTTC. It codes for CSAIQDDFQETQYF.

This clonotype was seen repeatedly, ten times or more. The CDR3 coding sequence is TGCGCCAGCAGCTCAGGGTTCAGGTCCTACAATGAGCAGTTCTTC. This encodes CASSSGFRSYNEQFF. The chain uses TRBV5-1 and TRBJ2-1; tentative D call: TRBD1 (5 bases). The CDR3 has 15 amino acids. Trimming took off 3 bases at V and 1 base at J, with 11 bases between the two ends. Germline values: CDR1 SGHRS, CDR2 YFSETQ.

Only a few counts were recorded for this clonotype. This chain uses TRBV5-1 with TRBJ2-5; a weak D match, TRBD2 (6 bases). CDR1 and CDR2 from the germline V gene are SGHRS and YFSETQ. Trimming removed 4 bases from V and 4 bases from J, with 23 bases in between. The CDR3 contains 17 residues. CDR3 DNA sequence: TGCGCCAGCAGCCACGGGCGCGGCGGGGCCCTAGGAGAGACCCAGTACTTC. Its translation is CASSHGRGGALGETQYF.

In this sample, this clonotype turned up many times. The chain has TRBV29-1 and TRBJ2-3; D is unresolved. CDR1 and CDR2 (germline): SQVTM, ANQGSEA. Trimming removed 3 bases at V and 6 bases at J, with 10 bases between. The CDR3 extends over 12 amino acids. The CDR3 nucleotides read TGCAGCGTTGATTTCGGTTTTGATACGCAGTATTTT. Amino acids: CSVDFGFDTQYF.

This sequence joins TRBV5-1 and TRBJ2-6; possibly TRBD1 for D (6 bases). Germline V gives CDR1 SGHRS, CDR2 YFSETQ. V was clipped by 5 bases and J by 12 bases, with 18 bases between them. This CDR3 has 14 residues. The CDR3 nucleotides are TGCGCCAGCAGGTCTCCGACAGGTGGTCCCGTCCTGACTTTC. Protein product: CASRSPTGGPVLTF.

The chain uses TRBV7-2 and TRBJ1-3; perhaps TRBD1 as D (6 bases). V was pared by 5 bases and J by 0 bases, with 11 bases between. Germline V gives CDR1 SGHTA, CDR2 FQGNSA. There are 15 residues in the CDR3. This chain's CDR3 is CASSRTDSSGNTIYF. The CDR3 nucleotides read TGTGCCAGCAGCAGGACAGACTCCTCTGGAAACACCATATATTTT.

About this clonotype: This sequence may be a read error, since a much larger clone differs from it by one base. The chain links TRBV9 to TRBJ2-1; 8 positions match TRBD2. V lost 6 bases to trimming and J lost 5 bases; unmatched junction nucleotides: 13. The CDR3 extends over 16 amino acids. The germline CDR1 and CDR2 sequences are SGDLS and YYNGEE. CDR3 DNA: TGTGCCAGCAACGCGGCGCGGGGGGCTTTGGACAATGAGCAGTTCTTC. This translates into CASNAARGALDNEQFF. The variable domain in full, completed from reference TRBV9 and TRBJ2-1, reads DSGVTQTPKHLITATGQRVTLRCSPRSGDLSVYWYQQSLDQGLQFLIQYYNGEERAKGNILERFSAQQFPDLHSELNLSSLELGDSALYFCASNAARGALDNEQFFGPGTRLTVL.

The genes are TRBV20-1 and TRBJ2-2; 10 bases are shared with TRBD2. The CDR3 sequence is 15 residues long. The germline V gene has CDR1 DFQATT and CDR2 SNEGSKA (reference sequence). V lost 2 bases, J lost 1 base, and 1 base stayed unmatched. The CDR3 region has the DNA TGCAGTGCTAGAAGGACTAGCGGGAACACCGGGGAGCTGTTTTTT. This encodes CSARRTSGNTGELFF.

This sequence joins TRBV4-3 and TRBJ2-5; 9 bases fit TRBD2. CDR3 length: 16 residues. Losses at the gene ends were 1 base for V and 4 bases for J; bases not matched to a gene: 7. Per germline, CDR1 LGHNA and CDR2 YSLEER. DNA for the CDR3: TGCGCCAGCAGCCAAGCCGCTAGCGGGATTGTAGAGACCCAGTACTTC. This gives the protein CASSQAASGIVETQYF.

This clonotype was detected only a few times. This chain connects TRBV20-1 to TRBJ2-1; 7 nucleotides agree with TRBD1. J lost 5 bases, V lost 2 bases, and 6 bases had no gene match. Germline CDR1 is DFQATT and CDR2 is SNEGSKA (reference sequence). This CDR3 has 14 amino acids. The CDR3 reads CSARKGGLNNEQFF. DNA of the CDR3: TGCAGTGCTAGAAAAGGGGGCTTGAACAATGAGCAGTTCTTC.

The chain employs TRBV11-2 and TRBJ2-2, with D possibly being TRBD1 or TRBD2 (5 bases each). V lost 0 bases to trimming and J lost 7 bases, with 21 bases between them. The CDR3 is 18 residues long. Germline CDR1 SGHAT, CDR2 FQNNGV. The CDR3 coding sequence is TGTGCCAGCAGCTTAGATCCCCCTCGGGGCTATGGGGTCGGGGAGCTGTTTTTT. Protein sequence: CASSLDPPRGYGVGELFF.

This chain joins TRBV20-1 and TRBJ2-4, with a tentative D call TRBD1 (6 bases). Trimming removed 6 bases from V and 3 bases from J, with 12 bases in between. The CDR3 loop spans 13 amino acids. The germline gives CDR1 DFQATT, CDR2 SNEGSKA (reference sequence). CDR3 bases: TGCAGTGCCGGCAGGGGAGTCAAAAACATTCAGTACTTC. This gives the protein CSAGRGVKNIQYF.

The rearrangement links TRBV4-1 to TRBJ2-7, with D perhaps TRBD1 (5 bases). This CDR3 spans 14 amino acids. The germline V gene has CDR1 MGHRA and CDR2 YSYEKL. Trimming removed 4 bases from V and 3 bases from J, with 13 bases in between. The CDR3 coding sequence is TGCGCCAGCAGCCCCATAGGGGCCAGCTACGAGCAGTACTTC. The encoded protein is CASSPIGASYEQYF.

This clonotype has more than one count but fewer than ten. V gene TRBV7-2 combines with J gene TRBJ2-3; D call uncertain. The CDR3 totals 13 residues. The V gene's germline CDR1 is SGHTA and CDR2 FQGNSA. Trimming pared 5 bases from V and 6 bases from J, leaving 12 bases between. DNA of the CDR3: TGTGCCAGCAGCCCTGGCCGCGAGGATACGCAGTATTTT. Protein product: CASSPGREDTQYF.

The table lists this clonotype with many counts. This chain uses TRBV11-1 with TRBJ2-1; D might be TRBD1 (5 bases). Germline V gene data show CDR1 as SGHAT and CDR2 as FQDESV (reference sequence). V was trimmed by 6 bases and J by 2 bases, leaving 20 bases between them. The CDR3 runs to 17 residues. The CDR3 reads CASRQYEGAQPYNEQFF. Written as DNA, the CDR3 is TGTGCCAGCAGACAATACGAAGGGGCCCAACCCTACAATGAGCAGTTCTTC.